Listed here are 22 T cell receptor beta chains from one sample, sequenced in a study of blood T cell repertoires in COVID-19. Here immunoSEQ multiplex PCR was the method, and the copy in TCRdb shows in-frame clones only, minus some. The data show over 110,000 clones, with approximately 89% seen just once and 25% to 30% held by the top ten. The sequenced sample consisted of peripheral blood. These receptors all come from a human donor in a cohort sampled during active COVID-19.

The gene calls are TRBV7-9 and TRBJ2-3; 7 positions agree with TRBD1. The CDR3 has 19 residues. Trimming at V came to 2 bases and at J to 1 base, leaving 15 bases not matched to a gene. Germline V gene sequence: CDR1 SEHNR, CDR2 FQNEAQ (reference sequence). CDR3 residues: CASSLIGRGLIRGTDTQYF. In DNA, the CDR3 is TGTGCCAGCAGCTTAATCGGCAGGGGGTTAATTCGGGGCACAGATACGCAGTATTTT.

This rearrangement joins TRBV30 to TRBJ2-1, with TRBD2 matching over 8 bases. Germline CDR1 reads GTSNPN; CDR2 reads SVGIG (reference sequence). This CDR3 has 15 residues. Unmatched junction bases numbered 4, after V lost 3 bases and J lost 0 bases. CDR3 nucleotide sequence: TGTGCCTGGAGCGCGGGACTAGTCTCCTACAATGAGCAGTTCTTC. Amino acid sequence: CAWSAGLVSYNEQFF.

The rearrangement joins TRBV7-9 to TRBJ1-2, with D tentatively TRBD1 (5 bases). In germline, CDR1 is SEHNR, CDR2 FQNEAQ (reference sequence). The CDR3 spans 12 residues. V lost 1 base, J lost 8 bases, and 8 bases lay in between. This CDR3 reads CASSLDAGGYTF. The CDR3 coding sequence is TGTGCCAGCAGCTTAGATGCAGGGGGCTACACCTTC.

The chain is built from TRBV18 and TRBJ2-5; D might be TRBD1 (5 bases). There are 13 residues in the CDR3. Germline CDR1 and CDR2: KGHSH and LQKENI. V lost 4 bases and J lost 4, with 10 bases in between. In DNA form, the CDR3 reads TGTGCCAGCTCACTCCGACAGAGAGAGACCCAGTACTTC. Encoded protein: CASSLRQRETQYF.

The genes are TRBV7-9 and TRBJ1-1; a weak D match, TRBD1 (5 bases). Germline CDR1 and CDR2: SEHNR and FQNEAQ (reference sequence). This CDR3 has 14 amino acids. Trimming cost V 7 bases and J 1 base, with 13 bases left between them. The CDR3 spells CASILGAANTEAFF. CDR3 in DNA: TGTGCCAGCATCCTAGGGGCAGCGAACACTGAAGCTTTCTTT.

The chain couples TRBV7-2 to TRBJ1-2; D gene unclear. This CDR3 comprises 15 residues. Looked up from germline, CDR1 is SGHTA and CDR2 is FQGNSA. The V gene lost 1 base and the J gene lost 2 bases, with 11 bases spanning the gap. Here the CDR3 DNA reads TGTGCCAGCAGCTTAGGGCCCCCCGGGAACTATGGCTACACCTTC. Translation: CASSLGPPGNYGYTF.

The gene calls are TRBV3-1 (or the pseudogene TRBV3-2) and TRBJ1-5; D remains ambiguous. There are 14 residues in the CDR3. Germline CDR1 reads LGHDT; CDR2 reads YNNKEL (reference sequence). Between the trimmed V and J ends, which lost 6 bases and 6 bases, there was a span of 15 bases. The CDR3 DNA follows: TGTGCCAGCAGTCCGGCGGACGGGAGTCAGCCCCAGCATTTT. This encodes CASSPADGSQPQHF.

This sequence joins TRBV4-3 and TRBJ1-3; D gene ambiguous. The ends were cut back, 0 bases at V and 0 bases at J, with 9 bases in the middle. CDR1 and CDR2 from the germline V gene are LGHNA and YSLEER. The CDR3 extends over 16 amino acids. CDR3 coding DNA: TGCGCCAGCAGCCAAGATCGATCAGACTCTGGAAACACCATATATTTT. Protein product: CASSQDRSDSGNTIYF.

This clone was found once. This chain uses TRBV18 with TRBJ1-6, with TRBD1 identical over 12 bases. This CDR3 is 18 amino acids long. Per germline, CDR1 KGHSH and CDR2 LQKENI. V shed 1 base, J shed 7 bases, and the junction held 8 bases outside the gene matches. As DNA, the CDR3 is TGTGCCAGCTCACCACGCTTGGGACAGGGGGCGAAAAATTCACCCCTCCACTTT. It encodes CASSPRLGQGAKNSPLHF. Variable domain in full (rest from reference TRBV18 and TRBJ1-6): NAGVMQNPRHLVRRRGQEARLRCSPMKGHSHVYWYRQLPEEGLKFMVYLQKENIIDESGMPKERFSAEFPKEGPSILRIQQVVRGDSAAYFCASSPRLGQGAKNSPLHFGNGTRLTVT.

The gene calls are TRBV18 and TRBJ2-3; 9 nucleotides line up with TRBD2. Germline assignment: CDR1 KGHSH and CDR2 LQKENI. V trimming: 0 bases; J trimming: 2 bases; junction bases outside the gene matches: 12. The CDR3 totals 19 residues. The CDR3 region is CASSPPGRLAGGHTDTQYF. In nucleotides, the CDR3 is TGTGCCAGCTCACCACCGGGCCGGCTCGCGGGGGGGCACACAGATACGCAGTATTTT.

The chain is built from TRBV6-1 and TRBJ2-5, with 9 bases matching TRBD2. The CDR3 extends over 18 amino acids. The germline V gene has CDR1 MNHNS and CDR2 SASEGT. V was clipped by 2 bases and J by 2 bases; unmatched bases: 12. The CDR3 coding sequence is TGTGCCAGCAGTGAAAGTAGCGGGGGCCGTATTTTACAAGAGACCCAGTACTTC. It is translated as CASSESSGGRILQETQYF.

For the CDR3, the DNA is TGTGCCAGCTCGTCAAGTGGAACAGGGAAGGGGGAGCAGTACTTC. Its translation: CASSSSGTGKGEQYF. The chain uses TRBV18 and TRBJ2-7, with D perhaps TRBD1 (6 bases). CDR1 and CDR2 from the germline V gene are KGHSH and LQKENI. CDR3 length equals 15 residues. The V end was cut by 6 bases, the J end by 7 bases, with 22 bases between. The variable domain in full, completed from reference TRBV18 and TRBJ2-7, reads NAGVMQNPRHLVRRRGQEARLRCSPMKGHSHVYWYRQLPEEGLKFMVYLQKENIIDESGMPKERFSAEFPKEGPSILRIQQVVRGDSAAYFCASSSSGTGKGEQYFGPGTRLTVT.

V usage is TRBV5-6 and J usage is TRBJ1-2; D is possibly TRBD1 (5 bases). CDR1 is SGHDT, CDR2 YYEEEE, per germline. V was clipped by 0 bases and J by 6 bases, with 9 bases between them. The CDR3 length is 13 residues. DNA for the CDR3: TGTGCCAGCAGCTTGGCGGGGACTGATGGCTACACCTTC. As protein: CASSLAGTDGYTF.

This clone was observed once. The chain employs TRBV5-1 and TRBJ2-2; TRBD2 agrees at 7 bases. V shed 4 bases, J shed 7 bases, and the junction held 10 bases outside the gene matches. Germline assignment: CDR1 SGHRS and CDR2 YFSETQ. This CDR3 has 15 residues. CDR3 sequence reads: CASSPARGLSGELFF. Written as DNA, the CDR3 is TGCGCCAGCAGCCCCGCGCGGGGGTTAAGCGGGGAGCTGTTTTTT.

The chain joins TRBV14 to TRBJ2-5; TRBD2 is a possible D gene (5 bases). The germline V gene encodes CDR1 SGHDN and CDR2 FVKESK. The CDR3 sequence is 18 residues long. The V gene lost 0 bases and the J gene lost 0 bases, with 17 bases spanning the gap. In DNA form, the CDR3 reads TGTGCCAGCAGCCAAGAAATCGGATTGAGGGCGGACCAAGAGACCCAGTACTTC. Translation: CASSQEIGLRADQETQYF.

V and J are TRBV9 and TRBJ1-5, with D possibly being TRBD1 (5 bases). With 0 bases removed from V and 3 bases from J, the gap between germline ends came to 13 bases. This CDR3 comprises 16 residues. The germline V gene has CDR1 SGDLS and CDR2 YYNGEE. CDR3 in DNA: TGTGCCAGCAGCGTAGCCGGGGGGACCTTCAATCAGCCCCAGCATTTT. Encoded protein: CASSVAGGTFNQPQHF. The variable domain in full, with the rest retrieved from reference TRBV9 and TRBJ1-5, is DSGVTQTPKHLITATGQRVTLRCSPRSGDLSVYWYQQSLDQGLQFLIQYYNGEERAKGNILERFSAQQFPDLHSELNLSSLELGDSALYFCASSVAGGTFNQPQHFGDGTRLSIL.

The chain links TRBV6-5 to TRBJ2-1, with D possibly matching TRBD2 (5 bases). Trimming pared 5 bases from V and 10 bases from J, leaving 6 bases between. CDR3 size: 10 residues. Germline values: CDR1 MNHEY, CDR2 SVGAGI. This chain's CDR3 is CASSRREQFF. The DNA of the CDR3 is TGTGCCAGCAGTCGGAGGGAGCAGTTCTTC.

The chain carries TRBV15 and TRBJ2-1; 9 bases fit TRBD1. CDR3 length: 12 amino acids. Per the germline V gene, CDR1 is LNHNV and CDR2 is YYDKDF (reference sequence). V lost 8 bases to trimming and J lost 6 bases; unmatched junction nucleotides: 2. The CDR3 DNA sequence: TGTGCCACCCTGGGACAGGGCAATGAGCAGTTCTTC. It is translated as CATLGQGNEQFF.

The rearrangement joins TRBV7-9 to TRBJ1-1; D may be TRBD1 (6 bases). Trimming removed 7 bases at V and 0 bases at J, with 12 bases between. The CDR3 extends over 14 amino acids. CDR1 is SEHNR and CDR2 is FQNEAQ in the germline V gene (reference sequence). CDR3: CASTPTGMNTEAFF. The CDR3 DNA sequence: TGTGCCAGCACGCCTACAGGGATGAACACTGAAGCTTTCTTT.

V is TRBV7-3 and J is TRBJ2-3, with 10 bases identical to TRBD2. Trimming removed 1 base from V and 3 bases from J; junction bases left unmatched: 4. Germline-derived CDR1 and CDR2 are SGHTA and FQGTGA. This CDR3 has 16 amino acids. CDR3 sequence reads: CASSLIASGGTDTQYF. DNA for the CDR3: TGTGCCAGCAGCTTAATAGCTAGCGGGGGAACAGATACGCAGTATTTT. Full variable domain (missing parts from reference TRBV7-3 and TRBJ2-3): GAGVSQTPSNKVTEKGKYVELRCDPISGHTALYWYRQSLGQGPEFLIYFQGTGAADDSGLPNDRFFAVRPEGSVSTLKIQRTERGDSAVYLCASSLIASGGTDTQYFGPGTRLTVL.

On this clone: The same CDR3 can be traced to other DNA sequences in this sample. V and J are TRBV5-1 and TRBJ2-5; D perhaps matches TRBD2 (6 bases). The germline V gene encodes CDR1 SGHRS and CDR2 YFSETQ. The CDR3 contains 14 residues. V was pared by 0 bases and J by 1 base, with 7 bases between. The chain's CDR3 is CASSLAGGQETQYF. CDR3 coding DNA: TGCGCCAGCAGCTTGGCCGGGGGCCAAGAGACCCAGTACTTC.

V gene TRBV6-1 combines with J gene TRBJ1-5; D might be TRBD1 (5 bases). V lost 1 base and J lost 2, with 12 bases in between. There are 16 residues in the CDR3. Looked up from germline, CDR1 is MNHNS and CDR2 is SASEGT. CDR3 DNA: TGTGCCAGCAGTGAAGGGTGGGGAGGGGGCAATCAGCCCCAGCATTTT. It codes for CASSEGWGGGNQPQHF.